Below, 10 T cell receptor beta chains from the same sample are listed, as sequenced in a study of blood T cell repertoires in COVID-19. Generated by immunoSEQ multiplex PCR, the TCRdb table keeps only in-frame clones and is missing some. The sample carries about 210,000 clones, 89% recorded once. Sequencing input: peripheral blood. The origin of the receptors is a woman between 35 and 50 years old with acute or convalescent COVID-19.

The V call is TRBV18, the J call TRBJ2-5, with 9 nucleotides matching TRBD2. The V gene end was trimmed by 0 bases and the J gene end by 4 bases; junction bases not matched to a gene: 3. The CDR3 length is 15 residues. CDR1 and CDR2 (germline): KGHSH, LQKENI. The DNA for the CDR3 is TGTGCCAGCTCACCACCGGTAGCGGGGGCAGAGACCCAGTACTTC. It yields the protein CASSPPVAGAETQYF. Full variable domain (rest looked up from reference TRBV18 and TRBJ2-5): NAGVMQNPRHLVRRRGQEARLRCSPMKGHSHVYWYRQLPEEGLKFMVYLQKENIIDESGMPKERFSAEFPKEGPSILRIQQVVRGDSAAYFCASSPPVAGAETQYFGPGTRLLVL.

This rearrangement joins TRBV3-1 (or the pseudogene TRBV3-2) to TRBJ1-1, with TRBD1 identical over 9 bases. J was trimmed by 11 bases and V by 7 bases; bases with no gene match: 8. The length of the CDR3 is 12 residues. Germline-derived CDR1 and CDR2 are LGHDT and YNNKEL (reference sequence). CDR3 in DNA: TGTGCCAGCACCGGGACAGGGTCAGACGCTTTCTTT. It encodes CASTGTGSDAFF.

The chain joins TRBV3-1 (or the pseudogene TRBV3-2) to TRBJ1-2, with D possibly TRBD1 on 5 matching bases. The CDR3 length is 13 residues. Germline values: CDR1 LGHDT, CDR2 YNNKEL (reference sequence). V was trimmed by 4 bases and J by 4 bases, leaving 10 bases between them. CDR3 in amino acids: CASSPSGFYGYTF. The CDR3 DNA follows: TGTGCCAGCAGCCCTTCAGGGTTCTATGGCTACACCTTC.

V is TRBV11-2 and J is TRBJ1-5; no clear D. From germline, CDR1 is SGHAT and CDR2 FQNNGV. This CDR3 region has 14 residues. V lost 5 bases and J 0 bases, leaving 8 bases between the germline ends. CDR3 amino acids: CASSQDYSNQPQHF. The CDR3 bases are TGTGCCAGCAGCCAGGATTATAGCAATCAGCCCCAGCATTTT.

The V call is TRBV30, the J call TRBJ1-1, with D uncertain. Trimming stripped 0 bases from V and 4 bases from J, with 9 bases between. This CDR3 is 13 amino acids long. Germline CDR1 GTSNPN, CDR2 SVGIG (reference sequence). In DNA form, the CDR3 reads TGTGCCTGGAGTGTCCTGCGGAGCACTGAAGCTTTCTTT. Protein sequence: CAWSVLRSTEAFF.

The CDR3 reads CASSVRGGKNIQYF. CDR3 nucleotide sequence: TGTGCCAGCAGCGTACGAGGAGGCAAAAACATTCAGTACTTC. V gene TRBV13 combines with J gene TRBJ2-4; tentative D call: TRBD2 (5 bases). The CDR3 runs 14 residues. Germline values: CDR1 PRHDT, CDR2 FYEKMQ (reference sequence). The V end was cut by 5 bases, the J end by 3 bases, with 11 bases between. Full variable domain (outside the CDR3, taken from reference TRBV13 and TRBJ2-4): AAGVIQSPRHLIKEKRETATLKCYPIPRHDTVYWYQQGPGQDPQFLISFYEKMQSDKGSIPDRFSAQQFSDYHSELNMSSLELGDSALYFCASSVRGGKNIQYFGAGTRLSVL.

The gene calls are TRBV12-3 or TRBV12-4 and TRBJ2-2; D is uncertain. V lost 5 bases, J lost 1 base, and 5 bases lay in between. This CDR3 comprises 13 residues. The CDR3 loop reads CASSPLNTGELFF. The CDR3 DNA reads TGTGCCAGCAGTCCTCTGAACACCGGGGAGCTGTTTTTT.

The rearrangement links TRBV6-1 to TRBJ1-2; 7 bases align to TRBD1. This CDR3 has 12 amino acids. Germline CDR1 MNHNS, CDR2 SASEGT. V gave up 7 bases and J gave up 4 bases; unmatched junction bases: 3. CDR3 in amino acids: CASMTGLYGYTF. In DNA, the CDR3 is TGTGCCAGCATGACAGGGCTCTATGGCTACACCTTC.

This chain uses TRBV4-2 with TRBJ2-3, with 8 positions matching TRBD2. CDR3 length: 15 residues. The germline gives CDR1 LGHNA, CDR2 YNFKEQ. V was pared by 6 bases and J by 6 bases, with 11 bases of the junction left unmatched. The CDR3: CASRKLAGGADTQYF. The CDR3 DNA reads as TGTGCCAGCAGGAAATTGGCGGGGGGTGCGGATACGCAGTATTTT.

The chain has TRBV5-8 and TRBJ1-5; possible D gene TRBD1, 5 bases. The CDR3 has 15 residues. The germline V gene has CDR1 SGHTS and CDR2 YDEGEE. V lost 2 bases and J lost 6, with 15 bases in between. As DNA, the CDR3 is TGTGCCAGCAGCTTAGGGTCCAGGGTTGTTCAGCCCCAGCATTTT. Its translation: CASSLGSRVVQPQHF.